This T cell receptor beta chain comes out of a study of identical twins. The V gene's germline CDR1 is SGHRS and CDR2 YFSETQ. Trimming cost V 0 bases and J 2 bases; bases outside gene matches: 7. The CDR3 extends over 17 amino acids. Unique molecular identifiers were present on cDNA, and template switching added a universal primer site. TCRdb redid the calling of the 5' RACE reads with MiXCR, one entry per CDR3 protein. The table records 460,000 or so distinct CDR3 sequences, approximately 15% of them present only once. Only a few counts were recorded for this clonotype. The data were also submitted as part of a second study, on yellow fever vaccine responses in identical twins. That paper adds: On the reported evidence, twins' vaccine T cell responses seemed partly convergent and partly personalized.

This chain uses TRBV5-1 with TRBJ2-5; TRBD2 agrees at 10 bases. The TCR originated in a woman between 18 and 29 years old in good health. The sequenced sample consisted of CD4+ T cells sorted from blood. CDR3 bases: TGCGCCAGCAGCTTGGGGGCTAGCGGGGGCACACAAGAGACCCAGTACTTC. Translated, it gives CASSLGASGGTQETQYF. The full variable domain, rest sourced from reference TRBV5-1 and TRBJ2-5, is KAGVTQTPRYLIKTRGQQVTLSCSPISGHRSVSWYQQTPGQGLQFLFEYFSETQRNKGNFPGRFSGRQFSNSRSEMNVSTLELGDSALYLCASSLGASGGTQETQYFGPGTRLLVL.